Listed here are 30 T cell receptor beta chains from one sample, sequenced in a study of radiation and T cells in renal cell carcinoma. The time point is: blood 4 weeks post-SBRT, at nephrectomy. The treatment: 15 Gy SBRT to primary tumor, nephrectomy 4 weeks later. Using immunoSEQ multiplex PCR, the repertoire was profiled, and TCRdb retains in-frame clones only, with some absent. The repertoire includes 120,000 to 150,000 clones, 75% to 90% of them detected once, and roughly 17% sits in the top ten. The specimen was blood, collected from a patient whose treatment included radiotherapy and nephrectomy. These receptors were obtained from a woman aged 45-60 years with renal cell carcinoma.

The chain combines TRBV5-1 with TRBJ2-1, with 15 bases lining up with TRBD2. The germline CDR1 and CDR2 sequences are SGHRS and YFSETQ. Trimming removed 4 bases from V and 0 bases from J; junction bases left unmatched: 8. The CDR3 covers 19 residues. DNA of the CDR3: TGCGCCAGCAGCGCGGGACTAGCGGGAGGTACGAGCTCCTACAATGAGCAGTTCTTC. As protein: CASSAGLAGGTSSYNEQFF.

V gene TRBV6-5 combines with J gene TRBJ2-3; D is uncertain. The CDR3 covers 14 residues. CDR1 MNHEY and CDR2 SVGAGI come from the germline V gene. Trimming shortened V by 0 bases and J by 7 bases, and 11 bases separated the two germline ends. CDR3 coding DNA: TGTGCCAGCAGTTACTCATTAGCCTCGTATACGCAGTATTTT. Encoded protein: CASSYSLASYTQYF.

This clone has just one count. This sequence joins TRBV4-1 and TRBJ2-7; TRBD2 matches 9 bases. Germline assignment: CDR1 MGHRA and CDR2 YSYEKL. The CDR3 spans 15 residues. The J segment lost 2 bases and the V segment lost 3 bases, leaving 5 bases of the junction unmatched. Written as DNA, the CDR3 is TGCGCCAGCAGCCAGGACCTAGCGGGGCCCTACGAGCAGTACTTC. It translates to CASSQDLAGPYEQYF.

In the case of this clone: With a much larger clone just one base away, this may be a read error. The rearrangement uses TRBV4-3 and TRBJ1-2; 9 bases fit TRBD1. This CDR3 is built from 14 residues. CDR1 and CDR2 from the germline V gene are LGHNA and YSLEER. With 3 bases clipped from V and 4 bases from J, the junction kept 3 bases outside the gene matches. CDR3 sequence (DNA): TGCGCCAGCAGCCAGGGACAGGGTGGCTATGGCTACACCTTC. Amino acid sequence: CASSQGQGGYGYTF.

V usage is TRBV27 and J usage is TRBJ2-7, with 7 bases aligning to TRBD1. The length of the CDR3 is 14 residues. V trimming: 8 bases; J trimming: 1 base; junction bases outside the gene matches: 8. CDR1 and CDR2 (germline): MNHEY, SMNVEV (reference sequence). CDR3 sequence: CASRPRTGSYEQYF. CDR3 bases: TGTGCCAGCCGTCCCCGGACAGGATCCTACGAGCAGTACTTC.

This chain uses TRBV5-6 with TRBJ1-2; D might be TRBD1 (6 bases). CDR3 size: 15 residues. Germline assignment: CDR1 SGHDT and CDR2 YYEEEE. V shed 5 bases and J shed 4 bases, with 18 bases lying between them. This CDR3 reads CASRPQRQVGYGYTF. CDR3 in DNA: TGTGCCAGCAGACCCCAGCGACAGGTTGGCTATGGCTACACCTTC.

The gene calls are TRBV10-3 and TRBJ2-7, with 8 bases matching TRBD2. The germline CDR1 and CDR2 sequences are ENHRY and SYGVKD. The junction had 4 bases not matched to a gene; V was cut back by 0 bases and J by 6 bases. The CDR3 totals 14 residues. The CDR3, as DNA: TGTGCCATCAGTGAGTCGACTAGCGTTGCCGAGCAGTACTTC. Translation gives CAISESTSVAEQYF.

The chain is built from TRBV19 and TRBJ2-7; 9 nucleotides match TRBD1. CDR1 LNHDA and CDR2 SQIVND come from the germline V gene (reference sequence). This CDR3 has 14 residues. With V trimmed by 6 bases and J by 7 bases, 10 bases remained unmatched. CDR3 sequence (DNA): TGTGCCAGTAGGGATCCGGGACAGGGAGGAGAGCAGTACTTC. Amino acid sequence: CASRDPGQGGEQYF.

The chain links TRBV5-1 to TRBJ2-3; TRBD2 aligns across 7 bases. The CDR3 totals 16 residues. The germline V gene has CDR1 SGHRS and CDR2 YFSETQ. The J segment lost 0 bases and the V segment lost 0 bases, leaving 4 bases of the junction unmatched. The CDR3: CASSLEGAGSTDTQYF. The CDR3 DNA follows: TGCGCCAGCAGCTTGGAGGGAGCGGGGAGCACAGATACGCAGTATTTT.

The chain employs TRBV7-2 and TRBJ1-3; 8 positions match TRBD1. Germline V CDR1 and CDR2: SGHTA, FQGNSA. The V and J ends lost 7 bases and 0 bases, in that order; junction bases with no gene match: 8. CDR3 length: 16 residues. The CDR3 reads CASNTGGASSGNTIYF. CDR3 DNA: TGTGCCAGCAATACAGGGGGAGCCTCCTCTGGAAACACCATATATTTT.

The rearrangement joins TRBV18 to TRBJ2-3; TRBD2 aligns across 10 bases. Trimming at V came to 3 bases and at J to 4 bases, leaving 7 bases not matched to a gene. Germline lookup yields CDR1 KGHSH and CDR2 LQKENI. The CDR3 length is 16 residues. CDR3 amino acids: CASSPQAGGTADTQYF. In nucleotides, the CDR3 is TGTGCCAGCTCACCCCAAGCGGGGGGGACCGCAGATACGCAGTATTTT.

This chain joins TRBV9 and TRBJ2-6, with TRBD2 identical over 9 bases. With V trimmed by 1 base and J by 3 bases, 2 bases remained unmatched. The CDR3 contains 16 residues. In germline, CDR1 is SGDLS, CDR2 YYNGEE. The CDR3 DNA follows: TGTGCCAGCAGCGTAAGCGGGGGGTTTGGGGCCAACGTCCTGACTTTC. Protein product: CASSVSGGFGANVLTF.

CDR3 DNA: TGCAGCGTTGGGCCCGGGACAGGGGATTTTAGCGGCTACACCTTC. As protein: CSVGPGTGDFSGYTF. This chain uses TRBV29-1 with TRBJ1-2; 10 nucleotides agree with TRBD1. In germline, CDR1 is SQVTM, CDR2 ANQGSEA. Germline trimming cut 4 bases from V and 8 bases from J; bases unmatched to any gene: 13. The CDR3 is made up of 15 amino acids.

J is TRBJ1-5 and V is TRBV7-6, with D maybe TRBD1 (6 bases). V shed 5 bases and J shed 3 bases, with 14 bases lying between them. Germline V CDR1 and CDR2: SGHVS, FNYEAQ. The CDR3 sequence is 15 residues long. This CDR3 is CASSELQGTNQPQHF. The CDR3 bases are TGTGCCAGCAGCGAGCTTCAGGGGACCAATCAGCCCCAGCATTTT.

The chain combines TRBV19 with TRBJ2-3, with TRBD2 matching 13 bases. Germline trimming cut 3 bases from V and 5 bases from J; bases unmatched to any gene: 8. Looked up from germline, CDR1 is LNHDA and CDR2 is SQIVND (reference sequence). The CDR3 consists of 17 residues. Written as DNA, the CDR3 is TGTGCCAGTAGTATGGGGACTAGCGGGATGTCGGTAGATACGCAGTATTTT. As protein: CASSMGTSGMSVDTQYF.

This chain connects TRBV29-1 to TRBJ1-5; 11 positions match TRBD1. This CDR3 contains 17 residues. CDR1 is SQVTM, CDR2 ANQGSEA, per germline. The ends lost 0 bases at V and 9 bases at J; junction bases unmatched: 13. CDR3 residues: CSVEDQGGQGVPLPQHF. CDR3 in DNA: TGCAGCGTTGAAGATCAAGGGGGACAGGGGGTCCCATTGCCCCAGCATTTT.

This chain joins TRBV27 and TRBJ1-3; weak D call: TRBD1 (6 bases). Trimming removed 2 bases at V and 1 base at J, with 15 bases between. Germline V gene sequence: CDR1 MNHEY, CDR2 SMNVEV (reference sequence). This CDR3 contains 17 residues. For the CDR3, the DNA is TGTGCCAGCAGTTTAACGGGGGCTCGGAAGTCTGGAAACACCATATATTTT. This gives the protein CASSLTGARKSGNTIYF.

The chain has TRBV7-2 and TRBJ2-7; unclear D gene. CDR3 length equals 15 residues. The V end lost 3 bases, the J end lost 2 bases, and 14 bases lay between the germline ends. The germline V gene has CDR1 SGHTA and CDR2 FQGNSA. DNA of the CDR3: TGTGCCAGCAGCTTCGGAACAGTCCAAACCTACGAGCAGTACTTC. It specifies CASSFGTVQTYEQYF.

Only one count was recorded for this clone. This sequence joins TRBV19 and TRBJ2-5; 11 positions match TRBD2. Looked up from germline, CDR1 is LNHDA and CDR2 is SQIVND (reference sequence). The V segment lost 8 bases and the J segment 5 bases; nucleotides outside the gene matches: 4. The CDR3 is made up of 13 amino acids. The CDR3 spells CASSRLAGETQYF. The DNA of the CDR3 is TGTGCCAGTTCTCGACTAGCGGGGGAGACCCAGTACTTC.

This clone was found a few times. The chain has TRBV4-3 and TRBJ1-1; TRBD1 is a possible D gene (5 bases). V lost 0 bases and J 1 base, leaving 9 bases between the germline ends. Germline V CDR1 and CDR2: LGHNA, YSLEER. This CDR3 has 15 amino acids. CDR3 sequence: CASSQELGGNTEAFF. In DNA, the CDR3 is TGCGCCAGCAGCCAAGAACTCGGGGGGAACACTGAAGCTTTCTTT.

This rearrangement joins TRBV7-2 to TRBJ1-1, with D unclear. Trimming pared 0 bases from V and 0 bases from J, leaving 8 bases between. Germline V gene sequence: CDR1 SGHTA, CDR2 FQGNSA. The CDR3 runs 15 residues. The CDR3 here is CASSLAVGMNTEAFF. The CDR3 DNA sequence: TGTGCCAGCAGCTTAGCAGTCGGCATGAACACTGAAGCTTTCTTT.

CDR3 in DNA: TGTGCCAGCAGCTCGACGTACTCAACTAATGAAAAACTGTTTTTT. Protein sequence: CASSSTYSTNEKLFF. The chain combines TRBV7-9 with TRBJ1-4; D unresolved. This CDR3 region has 15 residues. The V gene's germline CDR1 is SEHNR and CDR2 FQNEAQ (reference sequence). Between the trimmed V and J ends, which lost 4 bases and 0 bases, there was a span of 9 bases.

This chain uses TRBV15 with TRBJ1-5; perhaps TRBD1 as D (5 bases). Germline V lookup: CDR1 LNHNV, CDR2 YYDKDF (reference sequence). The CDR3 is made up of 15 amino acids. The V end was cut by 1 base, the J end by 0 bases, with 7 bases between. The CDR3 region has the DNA TGTGCCACCAGCAGAGGGGGGAATAGCAATCAGCCCCAGCATTTT. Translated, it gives CATSRGGNSNQPQHF.

The CDR3 here is CASSPSGYQETQYF. CDR3 bases: TGTGCCAGCTCGCCCTCAGGGTACCAAGAGACCCAGTACTTC. The chain combines TRBV18 with TRBJ2-5, with TRBD1 as a possible D gene (5 bases). Trimming left V 6 bases short and J 0 bases short, with 11 bases between. CDR1 is KGHSH, CDR2 LQKENI, per germline. The CDR3 contains 14 residues.

CDR3 amino acids: CASKFSGLDDTGELFF. The CDR3 DNA reads TGTGCCTCTAAGTTTAGTGGATTGGATGACACCGGGGAGCTGTTTTTT. The gene calls are TRBV28 and TRBJ2-2; D unclear. The CDR3 spans 16 residues. Germline CDR1 is MDHEN and CDR2 is SYDVKM. V was cut by 11 bases and J by 3 bases, with 22 bases left in between.

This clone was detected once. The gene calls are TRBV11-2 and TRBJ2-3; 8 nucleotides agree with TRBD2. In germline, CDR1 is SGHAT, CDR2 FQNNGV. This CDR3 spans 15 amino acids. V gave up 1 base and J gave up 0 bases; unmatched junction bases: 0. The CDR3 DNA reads TGTGCCAGCAGCTTAGCTAGCGGGAGCACAGATACGCAGTATTTT. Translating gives CASSLASGSTDTQYF.

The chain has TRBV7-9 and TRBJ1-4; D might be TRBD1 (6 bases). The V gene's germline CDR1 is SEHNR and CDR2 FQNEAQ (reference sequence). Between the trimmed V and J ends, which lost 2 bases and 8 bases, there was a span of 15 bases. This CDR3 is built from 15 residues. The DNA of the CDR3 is TGTGCCAGCAGCTTAAACACAGGGCTGGTCGAAAAACTGTTTTTT. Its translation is CASSLNTGLVEKLFF.

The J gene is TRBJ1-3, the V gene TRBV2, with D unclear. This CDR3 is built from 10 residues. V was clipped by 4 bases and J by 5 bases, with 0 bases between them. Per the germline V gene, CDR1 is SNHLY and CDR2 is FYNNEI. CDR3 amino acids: CASSGNTIYF. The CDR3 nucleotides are TGTGCCAGCAGTGGAAACACCATATATTTT.

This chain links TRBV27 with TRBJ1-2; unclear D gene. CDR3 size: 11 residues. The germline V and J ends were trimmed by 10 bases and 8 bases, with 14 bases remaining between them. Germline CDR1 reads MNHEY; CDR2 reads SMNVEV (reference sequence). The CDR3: CATDSGKGYTF. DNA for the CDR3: TGTGCCACCGATTCGGGCAAGGGCTACACCTTC.

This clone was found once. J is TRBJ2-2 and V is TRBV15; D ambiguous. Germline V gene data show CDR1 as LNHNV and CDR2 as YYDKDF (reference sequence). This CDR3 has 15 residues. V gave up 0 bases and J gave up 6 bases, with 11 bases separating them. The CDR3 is CATSRERLIPGELFF. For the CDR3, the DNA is TGTGCCACCAGCAGAGAGCGATTAATTCCCGGGGAGCTGTTTTTT.